This T cell receptor (beta chain) is from a study of blood T cell repertoires in COVID-19. Germline-derived CDR1 and CDR2 are MGHRA and YSYEKL. This CDR3 is 14 amino acids long. With respect to this clone: A junction boundary mismatches the germline segment, possibly from a read error.

Clones were read by immunoSEQ multiplex PCR, and TCRdb kept only the in-frame ones, dropping some. The repertoire includes around 130,000 clones, roughly three quarters of them detected once, and 7.9% sits in the top ten. The sample was peripheral blood. This TCR came from a human donor in a cohort sampled during active COVID-19. The gene calls are TRBV4-1 and TRBJ1-5; D uncertain. The CDR3 DNA reads TGCGCCAGCAGTCAAGAATATAGCAATCAGCCCCAGCATTTT. Its protein is CASSQEYSNQPQHF.